This paragraph reports one T cell receptor beta chain. No antigen is known for it. Produced via immunoSEQ multiplex PCR; TCRdb's table is partial and in-frame only. The table has 150,000 or so clones, about 90% seen once; the top ten hold roughly 3.8%. It was second doses at about 4 or about 12 weeks that were pooled. The data derive from a study of T cell responses to AZD1222 COVID-19 vaccine. Points from the study as a whole: Donors were chiefly white British, with a greater number of females, and clonal diversity was perhaps underestimated.

The V end was cut by 4 bases, the J end by 4 bases, with 14 bases between. CDR1 is SGHTA and CDR2 is FQGNSA in the germline V gene. The CDR3 consists of 15 residues. This TCR derives from an adult who received the AZD1222 COVID-19 vaccine. This sequence joins TRBV7-2 and TRBJ1-5, with D possibly being TRBD1 (5 bases). The starting material was peripheral blood, obtained 28 days after the second AZD1222 dose. CDR3 bases: TGTGCCAGCAGCTCCCAACCGGGGGGGAATCAGCCCCAGCATTTT. The encoded protein is CASSSQPGGNQPQHF.